What follows are 27 T cell receptor beta chains derived from one specimen sequenced in a study of Ad26.COV2.S vaccination and SARS-CoV-2 variants. Using immunoSEQ multiplex PCR, the repertoire was profiled, and TCRdb retains in-frame clones only, with some absent. Of a few hundred thousand clones in the sample, 87% are singletons; the top ten hold around 3.6%. As for treatment: some 20 received Ad26.COV2.S at low or high dose, single or two shots; a few received placebo; per-sample allocation not given. Day 63 after the first injection of vaccine or placebo was the sampling time. The sequenced sample was peripheral blood, obtained in a trial of Ad26.COV2.S vaccine versus placebo. The source of these receptors is a person between 18 and 65 years old who received the Ad26.COV2.S COVID-19 vaccine or a placebo.

The chain uses TRBV2 and TRBJ1-4; 9 bases fit TRBD1. Germline CDR1 and CDR2: SNHLY and FYNNEI. The CDR3 runs to 15 residues. J gave up 8 bases and V 6 bases, and 10 bases lay outside the gene matches. In DNA form, the CDR3 reads TGTGCCAGCAGAGACCCACAGGGGGCAGGCGAAAAACTGTTTTTT. Its translation is CASRDPQGAGEKLFF.

Concerning this clone: The sample holds other DNA sequences that translate to the same CDR3. This chain connects TRBV3-1 (or the pseudogene TRBV3-2) to TRBJ2-6; D gene uncertain. The germline gives CDR1 LGHDT, CDR2 YNNKEL (reference sequence). The CDR3 has 15 residues. V was clipped by 0 bases and J by 1 base, with 4 bases between them. In DNA form, the CDR3 reads TGTGCCAGCAGCCAAGATATATCTGGGGCCAACGTCCTGACTTTC. Amino acid sequence: CASSQDISGANVLTF.

The chain has TRBV4-2 and TRBJ1-2; no clear D gene. The CDR3 covers 16 residues. The germline V and J ends were trimmed by 0 bases and 0 bases, with 11 bases remaining between them. The V gene's germline CDR1 is LGHNA and CDR2 YNFKEQ. The CDR3 DNA sequence: TGTGCCAGCAGCCAAGAATTGAAAGGGTCTAACTATGGCTACACCTTC. Translation: CASSQELKGSNYGYTF.

The genes are TRBV6-5 and TRBJ1-1; D might be TRBD1 (6 bases). This CDR3 has 16 residues. V was clipped by 2 bases and J by 0 bases, with 13 bases between them. The V gene's germline CDR1 is MNHEY and CDR2 SVGAGI. This CDR3 is CASSYGRQEMNTEAFF. The CDR3 DNA reads TGTGCCAGCAGTTACGGTAGACAGGAGATGAACACTGAAGCTTTCTTT.

V is TRBV30 and J is TRBJ1-5; weak D call: TRBD1 (6 bases). Looked up from germline, CDR1 is GTSNPN and CDR2 is SVGIG (reference sequence). The CDR3 spans 12 residues. V was shortened by 3 bases and J by 7 bases, with 10 bases between the two germline ends. CDR3 residues: CAWSRGRQPQHF. The CDR3, as DNA: TGTGCCTGGAGCAGGGGCCGACAGCCCCAGCATTTT. Drawing the rest from reference TRBV30 and TRBJ1-5, the complete variable domain is SQTIHQWPATLVQPVGSPLSLECTVEGTSNPNLYWYRQAAGRGLQLLFYSVGIGQISSEVPQNLSASRPQDRQFILSSKKLLLSDSGFYLCAWSRGRQPQHFGDGTRLSIL.

The chain's CDR3 is CASSQDSTTNEKLFF. As DNA, the CDR3 is TGTGCCAGCAGCCAAGACAGCACAACTAATGAAAAACTGTTTTTT. This chain connects TRBV4-2 to TRBJ1-4; D not certain. CDR1 and CDR2 (germline): LGHNA, YNFKEQ. CDR3 length: 15 amino acids. With 0 bases removed from V and 0 bases from J, the gap between germline ends came to 5 bases.

This clone has a single count. The rearrangement uses TRBV30 and TRBJ1-4; no reliable D call. CDR3 length: 17 amino acids. Per germline, CDR1 GTSNPN and CDR2 SVGIG (reference sequence). The germline V and J ends were trimmed by 0 bases and 3 bases, with 17 bases remaining between them. The CDR3 region has the DNA TGTGCCTGGAGTGTTGCGGGGTTTTTTTTGTCTAATGAAAAACTGTTTTTT. Its translation: CAWSVAGFFLSNEKLFF.

The chain links TRBV24-1 to TRBJ2-7, with TRBD1 identical over 7 bases. CDR3 length equals 16 residues. After removal of 5 bases from V and 0 bases from J, the junction contained 9 bases not matched to a gene. CDR1 and CDR2 from the germline V gene are KGHDR and SFDVKD. For the CDR3, the DNA is TGTGCCACCAGTGGTCAGACAGGGTGGTCCTCCTACGAGCAGTACTTC. As protein: CATSGQTGWSSYEQYF.

The genes are TRBV18 and TRBJ2-6; tentatively, D is TRBD1 (6 bases). The CDR3 sequence is 18 residues long. Germline-derived CDR1 and CDR2 are KGHSH and LQKENI. Trimming removed 3 bases from V and 0 bases from J, with 15 bases in between. The CDR3: CASSPRQATHSGANVLTF. DNA for the CDR3: TGTGCCAGCTCACCGCGACAGGCGACACACTCTGGGGCCAACGTCCTGACTTTC.

This clone was seen a few times. This sequence joins TRBV7-9 and TRBJ1-2; no definite D call. CDR1 SEHNR and CDR2 FQNEAQ come from the germline V gene (reference sequence). The CDR3 totals 15 residues. Trimming pared 5 bases from V and 0 bases from J, leaving 13 bases between. The CDR3 region is CASSPDHRANYGYTF. CDR3 nucleotide sequence: TGTGCCAGCAGCCCCGACCACCGAGCTAACTATGGCTACACCTTC.

V usage is TRBV6-5 and J usage is TRBJ1-5, with D maybe TRBD1 (6 bases). CDR1 and CDR2 (germline): MNHEY, SVGAGI. The CDR3 is 14 amino acids. The V end was cut by 5 bases, the J end by 1 base, with 9 bases between. In nucleotides, the CDR3 is TGTGCCAGCAGTACCACAGGGAGCAATCAGCCCCAGCATTTT. Protein sequence: CASSTTGSNQPQHF.

CDR3 sequence (DNA): TGTGCCAGCAGCCCGCACAGGGGCCAGAACACTGAAGCTTTCTTT. This codes for CASSPHRGQNTEAFF. This chain uses TRBV7-9 with TRBJ1-1; 7 nucleotides align to TRBD1. V shed 5 bases, J shed 1 base, and the junction held 7 bases outside the gene matches. The germline V gene has CDR1 SEHNR and CDR2 FQNEAQ (reference sequence). The CDR3 sequence is 15 residues long.

This chain connects TRBV5-4 to TRBJ2-3; 9 nucleotides line up with TRBD1. CDR1 and CDR2 (germline): SGHNT, YYREEE (reference sequence). V lost 4 bases, J lost 4 bases, and 4 bases stayed unmatched. There are 14 residues in the CDR3. CDR3 in DNA: TGTGCCAGCAGCACACAGGGGGCTGCAGATACGCAGTATTTT. Amino acids: CASSTQGAADTQYF.

This clone was seen a single time. The rearrangement links TRBV27 to TRBJ2-2; tentatively, D is TRBD2 (5 bases). Trimming stripped 4 bases from V and 8 bases from J, with 8 bases between. The CDR3 is 12 amino acids. Germline-derived CDR1 and CDR2 are MNHEY and SMNVEV (reference sequence). The CDR3, as DNA: TGTGCCAGCAGTTACCAGCGGGGGGAGCTGTTTTTT. As protein: CASSYQRGELFF.

V gene TRBV4-1 combines with J gene TRBJ1-5, with TRBD1 matching over 8 bases. The CDR3 runs to 15 residues. Germline values: CDR1 MGHRA, CDR2 YSYEKL. J gave up 4 bases and V 4 bases, and 6 bases lay outside the gene matches. The CDR3 coding sequence is TGCGCCAGCAGCCCGGGACAGGCACCTAATCAGCCCCAGCATTTT. It codes for CASSPGQAPNQPQHF.

The chain couples TRBV5-8 to TRBJ2-5, with 8 bases identical to TRBD1. The junction had 7 bases not matched to a gene; V was cut back by 0 bases and J by 9 bases. Germline values: CDR1 SGHTS, CDR2 YDEGEE. CDR3 length equals 14 residues. The CDR3 region is CASSLADRVAAQYF. CDR3 in DNA: TGTGCCAGCAGCTTGGCGGACAGGGTTGCGGCCCAGTACTTC.

The gene calls are TRBV9 and TRBJ2-2; TRBD1 agrees at 8 bases. J lost 1 base, V lost 0 bases, and 8 bases had no gene match. This CDR3 spans 18 amino acids. Per the germline V gene, CDR1 is SGDLS and CDR2 is YYNGEE. CDR3 loop: CASSVAPGQVGNTGELFF. CDR3 coding DNA: TGTGCCAGCAGCGTAGCGCCGGGACAGGTCGGGAACACCGGGGAGCTGTTTTTT. Full variable domain (outside the CDR3, taken from reference TRBV9 and TRBJ2-2): DSGVTQTPKHLITATGQRVTLRCSPRSGDLSVYWYQQSLDQGLQFLIQYYNGEERAKGNILERFSAQQFPDLHSELNLSSLELGDSALYFCASSVAPGQVGNTGELFFGEGSRLTVL.

The J gene is TRBJ2-3, the V gene TRBV24-1; TRBD2 aligns across 8 bases. CDR3 length equals 15 residues. The V segment lost 4 bases and the J segment 2 bases; nucleotides outside the gene matches: 4. CDR1 KGHDR and CDR2 SFDVKD come from the germline V gene. The CDR3 spells CATSDPGGATDTQYF. The CDR3 nucleotides read TGTGCCACCAGTGACCCGGGGGGGGCCACAGATACGCAGTATTTT.

This clone was seen only once. The chain has TRBV30 and TRBJ2-7; 7 bases are a match to TRBD1. The CDR3 loop spans 14 amino acids. J lost 4 bases, V lost 1 base, and 7 bases had no gene match. Germline V gene lookup returns CDR1 GTSNPN and CDR2 SVGIG (reference sequence). CDR3 in DNA: TGTGCCTGGAGTGCGGGACAGATGGTTTACGAGCAGTACTTC. Protein product: CAWSAGQMVYEQYF.

The rearrangement links TRBV5-1 to TRBJ2-7; possibly TRBD2 for D (6 bases). Germline CDR1 and CDR2: SGHRS and YFSETQ. Trimming left V 5 bases short and J 2 bases short, with 11 bases between. The CDR3 has 13 residues. The CDR3 region is CASRHTSTYEQYF. CDR3 nucleotide sequence: TGCGCCAGCAGGCACACTAGCACCTACGAGCAGTACTTC.

This clone turned up a few times. The chain couples TRBV3-1 (or the pseudogene TRBV3-2) to TRBJ2-2; tentatively, D is TRBD1 (5 bases). Germline loops: CDR1 LGHDT, CDR2 YNNKEL (reference sequence). Trimming removed 1 base at V and 0 bases at J, with 6 bases between. CDR3 length: 15 residues. The CDR3 sequence is CASSQVTANTGELFF. CDR3 bases: TGTGCCAGCAGCCAAGTGACAGCGAACACCGGGGAGCTGTTTTTT.

This chain joins TRBV6-2 or TRBV6-3 and TRBJ2-3; a weak D match, TRBD2 (6 bases). Trimming cost V 2 bases and J 4 bases, with 22 bases left between them. The CDR3 runs to 18 residues. Germline loops: CDR1 MNHEY, CDR2 SVGEGT. The CDR3 protein is CASSYVGIGGLNADTQYF. CDR3 in DNA: TGTGCCAGCAGTTACGTGGGGATTGGGGGACTCAACGCAGATACGCAGTATTTT.

The rearrangement joins TRBV19 to TRBJ1-2; possibly TRBD1 for D (6 bases). The germline V gene encodes CDR1 LNHDA and CDR2 SQIVND (reference sequence). V was trimmed by 3 bases and J by 3 bases, leaving 17 bases between them. The CDR3 covers 16 residues. CDR3 nucleotide sequence: TGTGCCAGTAGTATCGCTTTGGGGGCGGGATACTATGGCTACACCTTC. This translates into CASSIALGAGYYGYTF.

The chain combines TRBV5-1 with TRBJ2-7; D gene ambiguous. The CDR3 runs 13 residues. Trimming took off 0 bases at V and 7 bases at J, with 11 bases between the two ends. From germline, CDR1 is SGHRS and CDR2 YFSETQ. This chain's CDR3 is CASSLGGAGEQYF. The DNA for the CDR3 is TGCGCCAGCAGCTTGGGCGGTGCAGGAGAGCAGTACTTC.

The chain has TRBV5-4 and TRBJ1-2, with no clear D. The CDR3 sequence is 11 residues long. CDR1 and CDR2 from the germline V gene are SGHNT and YYREEE (reference sequence). Trimming pared 2 bases from V and 1 base from J, leaving 0 bases between. CDR3 loop: CASSFNYGYTF. For the CDR3, the DNA is TGTGCCAGCAGCTTTAACTATGGCTACACCTTC.

The rearrangement uses TRBV7-6 and TRBJ2-1; TRBD1 matches 9 bases. Germline CDR1 reads SGHVS; CDR2 reads FNYEAQ. The CDR3 is 15 residues long. The V gene end was trimmed by 5 bases and the J gene end by 7 bases; junction bases not matched to a gene: 9. DNA of the CDR3: TGTGCCAGCAGCACTGGGACAGGGCGTGGTAATGAGCAGTTCTTC. Encoded protein: CASSTGTGRGNEQFF.

This sequence joins TRBV7-9 and TRBJ1-4; D uncertain. V was pared by 3 bases and J by 8 bases, with 10 bases between. Germline-derived CDR1 and CDR2 are SEHNR and FQNEAQ (reference sequence). This CDR3 spans 13 amino acids. The CDR3 is CASSLGFKEKLFF. The CDR3 DNA sequence: TGTGCCAGCAGCTTGGGGTTTAAGGAAAAACTGTTTTTT.